The sequence of this T cell receptor beta chain was determined in a study of T cell repertoires in cytomegalovirus infection. Using its own MiXCR run on the reads, TCRdb lists one record per CDR3 protein. The sample shows 700,000 to 900,000 distinct CDR3 sequences, almost 30% of them seen only once. The study, taken as a whole, reports: Accumulated public TCR beta family frequency recognized individuals carrying CMV together with the relevant HLA.

Concerning this clonotype: Antigen specificity is unknown.

Germline assignment: CDR1 SGDLS and CDR2 YYNGEE. CDR3 length equals 16 residues. The V end was cut by 0 bases, the J end by 1 base, with 13 bases between. The clonotype originates from a human donor in good health (CMV status not recorded). Some clones in this sample may be carry-over from other donors' samples. The V call is TRBV9, the J call TRBJ1-1; possible D gene TRBD1, 6 bases. This sample comprised cultured CD8+ T cells from PBMCs, obtained from culture after CMV antigen stimulation. CDR3 sequence reads: CASSVGDTVTNTEAFF. Written as DNA, the CDR3 is TGTGCCAGCAGCGTAGGGGACACCGTGACGAACACTGAAGCTTTCTTT.